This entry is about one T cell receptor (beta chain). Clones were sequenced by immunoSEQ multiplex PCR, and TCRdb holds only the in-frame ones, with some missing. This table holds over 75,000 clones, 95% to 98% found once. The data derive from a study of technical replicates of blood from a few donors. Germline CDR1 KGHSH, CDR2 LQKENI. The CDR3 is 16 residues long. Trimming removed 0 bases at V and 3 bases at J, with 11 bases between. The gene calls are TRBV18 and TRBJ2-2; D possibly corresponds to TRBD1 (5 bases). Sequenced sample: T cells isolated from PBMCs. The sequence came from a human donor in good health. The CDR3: CASSPPAKGDTGELFF. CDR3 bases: TGTGCCAGCTCACCACCCGCTAAAGGGGACACCGGGGAGCTGTTTTTT.